A selection of T cell receptor beta chains follows, all from one sample in a study of T cells in Graves' hyperthyroidism and ophthalmopathy. A single record per CDR3 protein comes from TCRdb applying MiXCR to the multiplex PCR reads. The sample contains 200,000 to 250,000 distinct CDR3 sequences, around 18% of which appear only once. Input material: blood. Source of these receptors: a man aged 35 to 55 with Graves' hyperthyroidism. CDR3s include the opening cysteine and the closing phenylalanine or tryptophan. Each record gives: V gene, clone size, D gene, J gene, CDR3 protein, CDR3 DNA. D genes are given only for firm matches. The size field is filled for only some rows; it gives once, few, many or a size class.

>TRBV7-9|many|.|TRBJ2-7
CASSRPAEYEQYF
TGTGCCAGCAGCCGCCCGGCGGAGTACGAGCAGTACTTC
>TRBV5-1|many|TRBD1|TRBJ2-5
CASSSAGTGAETQYF
TGCGCCAGCAGCTCGGCCGGGACAGGGGCTGAGACCCAGTACTTC
>TRBV20-1|many|TRBD1|TRBJ1-5
CSANRGSRSQPQHF
TGCAGTGCTAACAGGGGGAGTCGGAGTCAGCCCCAGCATTTT
>TRBV5-4|.|TRBD2|TRBJ2-7
CASSLARGGVYEQYF
TGTGCCAGCAGCTTGGCTCGCGGGGGGGTTTACGAGCAGTACTTC
>TRBV3-2|.|.|TRBJ2-7
CASSPQRLSGGGYEQYF
TGTGCCAGCAGTCCCCAGAGGCTTAGCGGAGGGGGCTACGAGCAGTACTTC
>TRBV30|.|TRBD1|TRBJ2-3
CAWSGQGAREGGTDTQYF
TGTGCCTGGAGTGGACAGGGGGCCCGGGAGGGGGGCACAGATACGCAGTATTTT
>TRBV18|many|TRBD2|TRBJ2-1
CASSPTSGGGRYNEQFF
TGTGCCAGCTCACCGACTAGCGGGGGGGGTCGGTACAATGAGCAGTTCTTC
>TRBV19|.|.|TRBJ2-1
CASSHSDLLSSYNEQFF
TGTGCCAGTAGTCACTCCGACCTCTTAAGCTCCTACAATGAGCAGTTCTTC
>TRBV30|many|.|TRBJ2-5
CAWRGQNQETQYF
TGTGCCTGGAGAGGTCAGAACCAAGAGACCCAGTACTTC
>TRBV28|many|.|TRBJ2-6
CASSSQGLHSGANVLTF
TGTGCCAGCAGTTCACAGGGCTTACACTCTGGGGCCAACGTCCTGACTTTC
>TRBV6-2/TRBV6-3|few|TRBD1|TRBJ2-2
CASHRRTGWNTGELFF
TGTGCCAGCCACCGTAGGACAGGGTGGAACACCGGGGAGCTGTTTTTT
>TRBV7-8|.|.|TRBJ1-2
CASSPVRAYGYTF
TGTGCCAGCAGCCCGGTGCGGGCCTATGGCTACACCTTC
>TRBV5-1|many|TRBD1|TRBJ2-7
CASSLQTDRGVPYEQYF
TGCGCCAGCAGCTTACAAACCGACAGGGGAGTACCCTACGAGCAGTACTTC
>TRBV5-1|many|.|TRBJ1-4
CASSRVDPNEKLFF
TGCGCCAGCAGTAGGGTCGATCCTAATGAAAAACTGTTTTTT
>TRBV7-9|.|.|TRBJ2-1
CASSRIVGGPSYEQFF
TGTGCCAGCAGCCGAATAGTGGGGGGGCCGAGTTATGAGCAGTTCTTC
>TRBV9|.|.|TRBJ2-7
CASSPQGEPYEQYF
TGTGCCAGCAGCCCCCAGGGAGAGCCCTACGAGCAGTACTTC
>TRBV12-3/TRBV12-4|.|.|TRBJ1-3
CASRTGGAFSGNTIYF
TGTGCCAGCCGCACCGGGGGAGCTTTCTCTGGAAACACCATATATTTT
>TRBV7-3|many|.|TRBJ2-2
CASSMGLPTGELFF
TGTGCCAGCAGCATGGGTTTGCCCACCGGGGAGCTGTTTTTT
>TRBV20-1|many|.|TRBJ1-3
CSARRLPYSGNTIYF
TGCAGTGCTAGAAGACTTCCCTACTCTGGAAACACCATATATTTT
>TRBV18|few|.|TRBJ1-5
CASSREPGEAGMMSQHF
TGTGCCAGCTCACGGGAACCCGGGGAGGCGGGCATGATGTCCCAGCATTTT
>TRBV18|.|TRBD2|TRBJ2-1
CASSPPGLAIPEQFF
TGTGCCAGCTCACCACCGGGACTAGCAATACCCGAGCAGTTCTTC
>TRBV30|many|.|TRBJ1-6
CASEASGTAFSPLHF
TGTGCCTCGGAAGCTTCCGGGACGGCTTTTTCACCCCTCCACTTT
>TRBV7-9|many|.|TRBJ1-1
CASNLGGGATEAFF
TGTGCCAGCAACTTAGGTGGAGGGGCCACTGAAGCTTTCTTT
>TRBV12-3/TRBV12-4|many|.|TRBJ1-2
CASGNTNYGYTF
TGTGCCAGCGGAAACACTAACTATGGCTACACCTTC
>TRBV5-1|.|.|TRBJ2-2
CASNLGPSAGPGELFF
TGCGCCAGCAATTTGGGGCCCAGCGCGGGCCCCGGGGAGCTGTTTTTT
>TRBV24-1|many|TRBD1|TRBJ1-4
CATSDSTGTGEKLFF
TGTGCCACCAGTGATTCGACAGGGACTGGTGAAAAACTGTTTTTT
>TRBV9|many|TRBD1|TRBJ2-2
CASSVRQGTGELFF
TGTGCCAGCAGCGTACGACAGGGAACCGGGGAGCTGTTTTTT
>TRBV6-1|few|.|TRBJ1-3
CASSDYTFGDTIYF
TGTGCCAGCAGTGATTACACCTTCGGGGACACCATATATTTT
>TRBV3-1|many|.|TRBJ2-5
CASSQDNIQETQYF
TGTGCCAGCAGCCAAGATAACATCCAAGAGACCCAGTACTTC
>TRBV7-2|.|TRBD2|TRBJ2-3
CASSQNAGGQDTQYF
TGTGCCAGCAGCCAGAACGCGGGGGGGCAAGATACGCAGTATTTT
>TRBV2|many|TRBD1|TRBJ2-7
CASTGPRGPSYEQYF
TGTGCCAGCACAGGCCCGAGGGGGCCCTCCTACGAGCAGTACTTC
>TRBV7-3|.|TRBD2|TRBJ2-1
CASSVGTSGRNNEQFF
TGTGCCAGCAGCGTCGGGACTAGCGGCAGAAACAATGAGCAGTTCTTC
>TRBV20-1|many|TRBD1|TRBJ1-2
CSAPDRGVMGYTF
TGCAGTGCTCCGGACAGGGGGGTGATGGGCTACACCTTC
>TRBV7-3|few|TRBD1|TRBJ1-2
CASSRDRVDGYTF
TGTGCCAGCAGCCGGGACAGGGTAGATGGCTACACCTTC
>TRBV7-2|many|TRBD1|TRBJ2-7
CASSSPGQGNEQYF
TGTGCCAGCAGCTCACCCGGACAGGGGAACGAGCAGTACTTC
>TRBV28|many|.|TRBJ1-4
CAGGTVNEKLFF
TGTGCTGGGGGGACGGTTAATGAAAAACTGTTTTTT
>TRBV30|many|.|TRBJ2-5
CAWSSYSEGGETQYF
TGTGCCTGGAGTAGTTATTCGGAGGGAGGAGAGACCCAGTACTTC
>TRBV2|.|TRBD1|TRBJ2-1
CASSFDRGSSNEQFF
TGTGCCAGCAGTTTCGACAGGGGGAGCAGCAATGAGCAGTTCTTC
>TRBV5-1|many|.|TRBJ2-7
CASTVDTSSYEQYF
TGCGCCAGCACCGTTGACACGAGCTCCTACGAGCAGTACTTC
>TRBV6-2/TRBV6-3|many|.|TRBJ1-1
CASWGRAGELRNTEAFF
TGTGCCAGCTGGGGACGGGCAGGGGAATTGAGGAACACTGAAGCTTTCTTT
>TRBV18|many|TRBD1|TRBJ2-7
CASSGDREKAEQYF
TGTGCCAGCTCGGGGGACAGGGAGAAGGCCGAGCAGTACTTC
>TRBV19|few|.|TRBJ2-5
CASSRARQETQYF
TGTGCCAGTAGTCGAGCTAGACAAGAGACCCAGTACTTC
>TRBV15|many|TRBD1|TRBJ1-5
CATSRDRDSYQPQHF
TGTGCCACCAGCAGAGACCGGGACAGTTATCAGCCCCAGCATTTT
>TRBV27|many|.|TRBJ1-5
CASSLAGHQPQHF
TGTGCCAGCAGTTTAGCTGGCCATCAGCCCCAGCATTTT
>TRBV11-2|many|TRBD2|TRBJ2-1
CASSPNSGAYNEQFF
TGTGCCAGCAGCCCAAATAGCGGGGCCTACAATGAGCAGTTCTTC
>TRBV20-1|.|.|TRBJ2-5
CSASSLPARTQYF
TGCAGTGCCAGCAGCTTGCCTGCGCGGACCCAGTACTTC
>TRBV2|many|.|TRBJ2-1
CASKDSGDSLGEQFF
TGTGCCAGCAAGGATAGCGGTGACTCCTTGGGTGAGCAGTTCTTC
>TRBV11-3|many|.|TRBJ2-1
CASSLDSPTALGIHNEQFF
TGTGCCAGCAGCTTAGACTCCCCCACAGCCCTTGGGATACACAATGAGCAGTTCTTC
>TRBV4-2|.|.|TRBJ2-2
CASSQLQGDTGELFF
TGTGCCAGCAGCCAACTTCAGGGTGACACCGGGGAGCTGTTTTTT